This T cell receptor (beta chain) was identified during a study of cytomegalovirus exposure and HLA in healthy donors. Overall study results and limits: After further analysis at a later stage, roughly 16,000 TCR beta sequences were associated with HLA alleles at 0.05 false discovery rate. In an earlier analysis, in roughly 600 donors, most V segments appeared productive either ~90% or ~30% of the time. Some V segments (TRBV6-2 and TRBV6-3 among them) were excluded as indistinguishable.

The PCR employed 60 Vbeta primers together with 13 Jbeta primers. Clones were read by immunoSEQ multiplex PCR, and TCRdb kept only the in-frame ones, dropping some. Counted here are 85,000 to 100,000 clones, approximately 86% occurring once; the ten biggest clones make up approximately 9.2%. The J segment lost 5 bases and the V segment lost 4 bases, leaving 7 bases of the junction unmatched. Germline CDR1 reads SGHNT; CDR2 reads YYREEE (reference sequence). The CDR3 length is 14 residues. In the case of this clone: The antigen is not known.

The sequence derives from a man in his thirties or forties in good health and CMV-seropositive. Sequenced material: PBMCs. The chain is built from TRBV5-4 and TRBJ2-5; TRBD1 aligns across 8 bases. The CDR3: CASSPGQGWETQYF. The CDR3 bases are TGTGCCAGCAGCCCCGGACAGGGATGGGAGACCCAGTACTTC.